The clone carrying this TCR beta chain appeared many times. The sample belongs to a study of early T cells in non-severe SARS-CoV-2 infection. Study summary: The sequenced material was bulk RNA from unsorted whole blood, and its chains were unpaired.

TCRdb re-called the 5' RACE reads through MiXCR, storing one row per CDR3 protein. The repertoire includes tens of thousands of distinct CDR3 sequences, roughly 13% of them detected once, and about 3% sits in the top ten. The germline V and J ends were trimmed by 0 bases and 8 bases, with 9 bases remaining between them. The CDR3 is 13 residues long. Germline V gene data show CDR1 as SGHRS and CDR2 as YFSETQ. Sequencing used whole blood. This clonotype was obtained from an adult who was a healthcare worker with PCR-confirmed SARS-CoV-2 infection or an uninfected control (not recorded which). V usage is TRBV5-1 and J usage is TRBJ2-1; D unresolved. In DNA form, the CDR3 reads TGCGCCAGCAGCTTGGAGGGCTTCGATGAGCAGTTCTTC. Its protein is CASSLEGFDEQFF.